Described below is a single T cell receptor (beta chain) sequence and its context. Reverse transcription of roughly 0.5 to 1 ug RNA was carried out with random hexamers. Amplification of TCR beta CDR3 spanned 54 Vbeta and 13 Jbeta via immunoSEQ multiplex PCR. TCRdb fed the immunoSEQ multiplex PCR reads into MiXCR, producing one record per CDR3 protein. The sample consists of fewer than 200,000 distinct CDR3 sequences, about 95% of them appearing once. This sample was included in a study of CD8 T cells in Susac syndrome. Sequencing of TCR beta was undertaken in CD8+ and CD4+ T cells derived from blood. Matching for age and sex applied to the controls, who were healthy donors. The CDR3 totals 14 residues. Trimming left V 2 bases short and J 0 bases short, with 8 bases between. Germline V gene lookup returns CDR1 DFQATT and CDR2 SNEGSKA (reference sequence).

The sample consisted of CD4+ T cells from PBMCs. The chain couples TRBV20-1 to TRBJ2-1, with a weak D call TRBD2 (6 bases). The receptor was derived from a human donor in good health. CDR3 loop: CSARNSGSYNEQFF. The CDR3 bases are TGCAGTGCTAGAAATAGCGGCTCCTACAATGAGCAGTTCTTC.